The text below deals with one T cell receptor (beta chain). This clone's antigen is unknown. Base qualities are missing; no much larger clone stands one base away. This entry is derived from a study of shared clonotypes between healthy human individuals (dated by TCRdb to 2019 to 2021). About the full investigation: The cohort included three men and a couple of women between 18 and 49 years of age. Per donor, three plates each were used for CD4 naive and CD4 memory, two for CD8 naive, and one for CD8 memory. Blood TCR repertoires of about 5 healthy adults were deeply sequenced to estimate repertoire size and the extent of clonotype sharing between individuals. To increase sequencing depth and limit assay-specific biases, different laboratories used diverse techniques to prepare libraries and sequence TCR repertoires. Per donor, leukapheresis produced somewhere between about 0.85 and 8.9 billion PBMCs.

Study-level results and caveats: Naive subsets generally had larger estimated clonotype richness than memory subsets did. Even with the large sequencing depth, rarefaction of the sorted-subset datasets indicated that sequencing was incomplete. Sampling was restricted to blood, and TCR repertoires in tissues likely differ from the TCR repertoires found in blood. The genetic and exposure-history diversity represented was limited by the small number of donors. Pairwise subsampling indicated that sequencing depth was expected to affect the degree of clonotype sharing among donors. When a handful of donors were compared, the shared fraction of clonotypes was 5% to 6.5% for naive CD4, around 4% for naive CD8, 2% to 2.5% for memory CD4, and 0.35% to 0.4% for memory CD8. Higher generation probabilities were observed for clonotypes shared by all four sorted-subset donors than for non-shared clonotypes.

The germline V gene provides CDR1 SGHDT and CDR2 YYEEEE. The CDR3 sequence holds 15 residues, the cysteine and phenylalanine included. Left in the record is the CDR3 DNA by itself, 45 bases read in frame from the first base. The germline V and J ends show losses of 5 bases and 2 bases respectively, and no gene match explains 8 bases of the junction. The donors were healthy, HIV-negative adults with no recently reported acute infections or vaccinations. Every donor was a Caucasian adult residing in Nashville, Tennessee, USA. CD4+ T cells were enriched through magnetic negative selection, after which naive cells were positively selected on CD45RA and the remaining negative fraction served as the memory subset. After blood collection by leukapheresis, PBMCs were isolated using Ficoll-Histopaque density gradient centrifugation and then cryopreserved in the vapor phase of liquid nitrogen. Purity and quantity of every magnetically sorted T cell population were checked by analytical flow cytometry. Genomic DNA was isolated from every sorted fraction and measured by UV absorbance on a Nanodrop 2000c.

Using the deep immunoSEQ assay, multiplex PCR amplified TCR CDR3 regions from genomic DNA. For each cell subset, the extracted genomic DNA was distributed evenly across all wells of several immunoSEQ 96-well plates, and each plate served as one replicate. For sorted subsets, approximately 200 ng of genomic DNA, equivalent to about 30,000 T cell genomes, went into each replicate PCR. The purified libraries were quantified using a Qubit 3.0 fluorometer, sized with a Bioanalyzer 2100, and then quantified again using the KAPA Library Quantification kit. Every immunoSEQ 96-well plate was sequenced on a dedicated single-read 150-cycle Illumina NextSeq 550 flow cell. In the source study's methods: Because the immunoSEQ output included only junctional sequences and no quality scores, the filtering could not be the same as the filtering used for full-length reads. Sequences were annotated with PyIR, a Python wrapper for IgBLAST v1.9, using IMGT germline references to assign V/J genes and CDR3. Reads with weak V/J assignments (E-value above 1e-6), missing CDR3, stop codons, out-of-frame junctions, or ambiguous translated residues were removed. V3J clonotypes were defined by identical inferred V gene, J gene, and CDR3 amino acid sequence. To compute the percentage overlap between repertoires, the number of shared unique clonotypes was divided by the size of the smaller repertoire. Richness of each repertoire was evaluated using RTK rarefaction, the Chao1 estimator, and Recon v2.1 estimates of unobserved clonotypes. Generation probabilities were computed with OLGA for all TCRbeta clonotypes obtained by the gDNA method from several donors. Entries here come from immuneACCESS through TCRdb and include only in-frame sequences with V and J called. Some clones fail to appear in such tables; in the studies checked, an unresolved V gene covers under half of the shortfall, and the cause of the remainder is unknown. V and J calls and clone size are those listed in that table; D and trimming were worked out from the DNA. In all, the sample holds 950,000 to 1,300,000 clones, and about 77% of those were seen once. Of the sample, roughly 1.5% falls within the top ten clones.

This TCR came from a man between 18 and 29 years old in good health. The chain uses TRBV5-6 and TRBJ2-7; a stretch of 9 junction bases matches TRBD2. Source material: memory CD4+ T cells sorted from blood. The intended sense of this specimen's cell subset or site label: CD45RA-negative fraction. This receptor has the CDR3 CASRVTSGKTYEQYF. The DNA is as follows: TGTGCCAGCAGAGTGACTAGCGGTAAAACCTACGAGCAGTACTTC.